Following are 18 T cell receptor beta chains from one sample sequenced in a study of multiple sclerosis patients with progressive multifocal leukoencephalopathy. This sample's time point: approximately 12 months of natalizumab therapy. Assay: immunoSEQ multiplex PCR; the TCRdb copy retains only in-frame clones and omits some. The table has about 25,000 clones, 91% seen once; the top ten hold about 2%. The input for sequencing was PBMCs, taken from a patient treated with natalizumab. The receptor set was obtained from a man between 25 and 39 years old with multiple sclerosis.

The rearrangement joins TRBV11-2 to TRBJ2-7; D ambiguous. Trimming shortened V by 1 base and J by 6 bases, and 10 bases separated the two germline ends. This CDR3 contains 13 residues. CDR1 is SGHAT, CDR2 FQNNGV, per germline. CDR3 protein: CASSLAPGREQYV. CDR3 nucleotide sequence: TGTGCCAGCAGCTTAGCGCCCGGACGCGAGCAGTACGTC.

The chain combines TRBV30 with TRBJ1-1; the D gene is possibly TRBD1 (5 bases). The CDR3 extends over 15 amino acids. Trimming took 3 bases from V and 1 from J, leaving 15 bases between them. From germline, CDR1 is GTSNPN and CDR2 SVGIG (reference sequence). For the CDR3, the DNA is TGTGCCTGGAGAGCGGGGCTGGGAGGGAACACTGAAGCTTTCTTT. Amino acids: CAWRAGLGGNTEAFF.

V gene TRBV5-1 combines with J gene TRBJ2-1; the D gene could be TRBD1 or TRBD2 (5 bases each). The CDR3 is 14 residues long. Germline-derived CDR1 and CDR2 are SGHRS and YFSETQ. Trimming took 0 bases from V and 8 from J, leaving 12 bases between them. CDR3 sequence: CASSLAERGYEQFF. The CDR3 DNA sequence: TGCGCCAGCAGCTTGGCCGAGAGGGGCTATGAGCAGTTCTTC.

This clone was recorded a few times. The genes are TRBV6-5 and TRBJ2-5; D assignment may be TRBD1 or TRBD2 (5 bases each). The germline V gene has CDR1 MNHEY and CDR2 SVGAGI. CDR3 size: 12 residues. Trimming took off 10 bases at V and 5 bases at J, with 14 bases between the two ends. CDR3: CAIKGPGETQYF. The CDR3, as DNA: TGTGCCATCAAGGGGCCGGGGGAGACCCAGTACTTC.

This chain connects TRBV6-6 to TRBJ1-1, with a weak D call TRBD1 (5 bases). CDR1 and CDR2 (germline): MNHNY, SVGAGI (reference sequence). The CDR3 extends over 14 amino acids. With 6 bases removed from V and 4 bases from J, the gap between germline ends came to 15 bases. The DNA of the CDR3 is TGTGCCAGCAGCAAATCAACAGGTAGCACTGAAGCTTTCTTT. Its protein product is CASSKSTGSTEAFF.

DNA for the CDR3: TGTGCCAGCAGCTTAGCAGGGCTAAGCACAGATACGCAGTATTTT. This translates into CASSLAGLSTDTQYF. The chain carries TRBV7-2 and TRBJ2-3; no definite D call. Germline lookup yields CDR1 SGHTA and CDR2 FQGNSA. V lost 0 bases, J lost 0 bases, and 7 bases lay in between. This CDR3 spans 15 amino acids. Using reference TRBV7-2 and TRBJ2-3 for the parts outside the CDR3, the full variable domain is GAGVSQSPSNKVTEKGKDVELRCDPISGHTALYWYRQSLGQGLEFLIYFQGNSAPDKSGLPSDRFSAERTGGSVSTLTIQRTQQEDSAVYLCASSLAGLSTDTQYFGPGTRLTVL.

The chain employs TRBV2 and TRBJ2-3; 13 bases fit TRBD2. Germline trimming cut 7 bases from V and 2 bases from J; bases unmatched to any gene: 12. This CDR3 contains 18 residues. The germline gives CDR1 SNHLY, CDR2 FYNNEI. The CDR3 coding sequence is TGTGCCAGCACGGGACTAGCGGGACCTTATGCTGTCACAGATACGCAGTATTTT. This translates into CASTGLAGPYAVTDTQYF.

V is TRBV4-3 and J is TRBJ1-1, with TRBD1 as a possible D gene (5 bases). This CDR3 contains 14 residues. Germline V lookup: CDR1 LGHNA, CDR2 YSLEER. The V end was cut by 0 bases, the J end by 8 bases, with 13 bases between. The CDR3 is CASSQDLGVREAFF. The DNA of the CDR3 is TGCGCCAGCAGCCAAGATCTGGGGGTTCGGGAAGCTTTCTTT.

V usage is TRBV18 and J usage is TRBJ2-7; D gene ambiguous. V was pared by 3 bases and J by 3 bases, with 9 bases between. The CDR3 is 13 amino acids. Germline V lookup: CDR1 KGHSH, CDR2 LQKENI. The CDR3 sequence: CASSPRIGYEQYV. CDR3 coding DNA: TGTGCCAGCTCACCCAGGATAGGCTACGAGCAGTACGTC.

The chain uses TRBV21-1 and TRBJ2-5; the D call of TRBD2 is as the table states it, not checked on the DNA. TRBV21-1 is flagged as a pseudogene. The CDR3 has 15 amino acids. This CDR3 is CASSKGVADQETQYF. CDR3 bases: TGTGCCAGCAGCAAAGGGGTAGCGGACCAAGAGACCCAGTACTTC.

The V call is TRBV2, the J call TRBJ2-1; D is perhaps TRBD2 (6 bases). V dropped 8 bases and J dropped 7 bases, with 12 bases sitting between them. CDR3 size: 12 residues. The germline V gene encodes CDR1 SNHLY and CDR2 FYNNEI. CDR3 in DNA: TGTGCCAGCCTTTTAGGAGGGAATGAGCAGTTCTTC. Its translation: CASLLGGNEQFF.

In the case of this clone: This CDR3 is missing its conserved last phenylalanine or tryptophan, likely due to a read error. The chain is built from TRBV28 and TRBJ2-7; possibly TRBD2 for D (5 bases). The CDR3 spans 12 residues. CDR1 and CDR2 (germline): MDHEN, SYDVKM. V lost 8 bases and J 6 bases, leaving 14 bases between the germline ends. The CDR3 protein is CASAGSSTEQYG. The CDR3 DNA is TGTGCCAGCGCGGGTAGTAGTACCGAGCAGTACGGC.

Here the CDR3 DNA reads TGTGCCAGCAGCTTGGGGGACAGGCGTTTCCAAGAGACCCAGTACTTC. Translated, it gives CASSLGDRRFQETQYF. The rearrangement joins TRBV5-6 to TRBJ2-5, with 8 bases matching TRBD1. The CDR3 runs to 16 residues. Germline-derived CDR1 and CDR2 are SGHDT and YYEEEE. J was trimmed by 1 base and V by 0 bases; bases with no gene match: 5.

This clone was seen just once. The chain carries TRBV11-2 and TRBJ1-4; no reliable D call. The V and J ends lost 3 bases and 7 bases respectively, with 12 bases between them. From germline, CDR1 is SGHAT and CDR2 FQNNGV. The CDR3 is 14 residues long. The CDR3 is CASSFKSVGEKLFF. CDR3 bases: TGTGCCAGCAGCTTCAAGTCAGTGGGTGAAAAACTGTTTTTT.

The chain employs TRBV7-9 and TRBJ1-2; D uncertain. Germline CDR1 and CDR2: SEHNR and FQNEAQ (reference sequence). This CDR3 is built from 14 residues. Trimming left V 6 bases short and J 2 bases short, with 13 bases between. In nucleotides, the CDR3 is TGTGCCAGCAGTTTCGGTGTCTTGAACTATGGCTACACCTTC. Its protein product is CASSFGVLNYGYTF. Complete variable domain (other parts from reference TRBV7-9 and TRBJ1-2): DTGVSQNPRHKITKRGQNVTFRCDPISEHNRLYWYRQTLGQGPEFLTYFQNEAQLEKSRLLSDRFSAERPKGSFSTLEIQRTEQGDSAMYLCASSFGVLNYGYTFGSGTRLTVV.

The V call is TRBV7-9, the J call TRBJ1-5, with D perhaps TRBD1 (5 bases). The CDR3 is 13 amino acids. Germline V gives CDR1 SEHNR, CDR2 FQNEAQ (reference sequence). V lost 5 bases, J lost 7 bases, and 12 bases lay in between. The CDR3 nucleotides read TGTGCCAGCAGCAGCGGTGGGGCACAGCCCCAGCATTTT. Translating gives CASSSGGAQPQHF.

This chain uses TRBV19 with TRBJ1-2, with D possibly TRBD1 on 5 matching bases. The CDR3 loop spans 15 amino acids. Germline lookup yields CDR1 LNHDA and CDR2 SQIVND (reference sequence). Trimming shortened V by 10 bases and J by 8 bases, and 26 bases separated the two germline ends. The CDR3 region has the DNA TGTGCCACCCTAAGTCCCAGGGTTGGGTATAACGGCTACACCTTC. This encodes CATLSPRVGYNGYTF.

The chain has TRBV30 and TRBJ2-7, with 10 positions matching TRBD2. This CDR3 comprises 14 residues. The germline V gene encodes CDR1 GTSNPN and CDR2 SVGIG (reference sequence). The ends lost 3 bases at V and 0 bases at J; junction bases unmatched: 2. The CDR3 region has the DNA TGTGCCTGGAGACTAGCGGGACCCTCCTACGAGCAGTACTTC. The encoded protein is CAWRLAGPSYEQYF.